This T cell receptor (beta chain) was sequenced during a study of technical replicates of blood from a few donors. The CDR3 length is 18 residues. The table came from immunoSEQ multiplex PCR; TCRdb's copy has only in-frame clones and leaves some out. The sample records 60,000 to 85,000 clones, roughly 90% being singletons. The sequenced sample consisted of T cells isolated from PBMCs. This TCR was sampled from a human donor in good health. The J gene is TRBJ1-5, the V gene TRBV21-1. TRBV21-1 is reported as a pseudogene. For the CDR3, the DNA is TGTGCCAGCGGGTCTCCCCATTGTTTCGGGATCCCCGATCAGCCCCAGCATTTT. Protein: CASGSPHCFGIPDQPQHF.